The rows below give T cell receptor beta chains drawn from one sample of a study of blood T cell repertoires in COVID-19. Generated by immunoSEQ multiplex PCR, the TCRdb table keeps only in-frame clones and is missing some. The sample carries about 100,000 clones, about 77% recorded once. Sequenced sample: peripheral blood. These receptors were taken from a woman between 65 and 79 years old with acute or convalescent COVID-19. The CDR3 runs from the conserved cysteine through the conserved F or W. A D gene is named only where the DNA matches it firmly. A clone size is listed for some rows: how often the clone was seen (once, few, many), or a class if it is expanded.

J gene: TRBJ1-6
clone size: NA
D gene: NA
V gene: TRBV13
CDR3 protein: CASSLGVGNSPLHF
CDR3 DNA: TGTGCCAGCAGCTTAGGGGTCGGGAATTCACCCCTCCACTTT

J gene: TRBJ2-3
clone size: few
D gene: NA
V gene: TRBV2
CDR3 protein: CASSETGTRVDTQYF
CDR3 DNA: TGTGCCAGCAGTGAGACCGGGACTCGCGTTGATACGCAGTATTTT

J gene: TRBJ1-3
clone size: once
D gene: NA
V gene: TRBV14
CDR3 protein: CASSTRVGAGNTIYF
CDR3 DNA: TGTGCCAGCAGCACCCGGGTCGGAGCTGGAAACACCATATATTTT

J gene: TRBJ2-5
clone size: NA
D gene: NA
V gene: TRBV18
CDR3 protein: CASSPVAPEETQYF
CDR3 DNA: TGTGCCAGCTCGCCCGTAGCTCCCGAAGAGACCCAGTACTTC

J gene: TRBJ2-7
clone size: NA
D gene: TRBD1
V gene: TRBV30
CDR3 protein: CAWSVVTGLGEQYF
CDR3 DNA: TGTGCCTGGAGTGTCGTGACAGGGCTGGGGGAGCAGTACTTC

J gene: TRBJ2-2
clone size: NA
D gene: NA
V gene: TRBV7-2
CDR3 protein: CASIPTWGDGGELFF
CDR3 DNA: TGTGCCAGCATTCCTACCTGGGGGGATGGCGGGGAGCTGTTTTTT

J gene: TRBJ1-5
clone size: NA
D gene: NA
V gene: TRBV6-6
CDR3 protein: CASSYAGSQHF
CDR3 DNA: TGTGCCAGCAGTTACGCAGGGTCCCAGCATTTT

J gene: TRBJ1-1
clone size: NA
D gene: NA
V gene: TRBV23-1
CDR3 protein: CASSQGFRIENTEAFF
CDR3 DNA: TGCGCCAGCAGTCAAGGTTTTCGTATAGAGAACACTGAAGCTTTCTTT

J gene: TRBJ2-2
clone size: NA
D gene: TRBD1
V gene: TRBV19
CDR3 protein: CAATETGITGELFF
CDR3 DNA: TGTGCCGCCACAGAGACAGGGATCACCGGGGAGCTGTTTTTT

J gene: TRBJ1-6
clone size: few
D gene: NA
V gene: TRBV5-5
CDR3 protein: CASSLNPMSSYNSPLHF
CDR3 DNA: TGTGCCAGCAGCTTGAATCCCATGAGCTCCTATAATTCACCCCTCCACTTT

J gene: TRBJ2-3
clone size: medium-sized
D gene: NA
V gene: TRBV28
CDR3 protein: CASSLFDRSGTDTQYF
CDR3 DNA: TGTGCCAGCAGTTTATTTGACAGGTCGGGCACAGATACGCAGTATTTT

J gene: TRBJ1-1
clone size: few
D gene: NA
V gene: TRBV7-2
CDR3 protein: CASSFEATVRFEAFF
CDR3 DNA: TGTGCCAGCAGCTTCGAAGCGACCGTCCGTTTTGAAGCTTTCTTT

J gene: TRBJ2-1
clone size: NA
D gene: TRBD2
V gene: TRBV19
CDR3 protein: CASSRTSGGTSSYNEQFF
CDR3 DNA: TGTGCCAGTAGTAGGACTAGCGGGGGTACCAGCTCCTACAATGAGCAGTTCTTC

J gene: TRBJ2-5
clone size: few
D gene: TRBD1
V gene: TRBV7-6
CDR3 protein: CASSLGQGFETQYF
CDR3 DNA: TGTGCCAGCAGCTTGGGACAGGGGTTTGAGACCCAGTACTTC

J gene: TRBJ1-2
clone size: NA
D gene: NA
V gene: TRBV2
CDR3 protein: CASGGLGGYTF
CDR3 DNA: TGTGCCTCCGGGGGGCTGGGTGGCTACACCTTC

J gene: TRBJ2-2
clone size: NA
D gene: NA
V gene: TRBV5-1
CDR3 protein: CASSLEAPNTGELFF
CDR3 DNA: TGCGCCAGCAGCTTGGAAGCGCCGAACACCGGGGAGCTGTTTTTT

J gene: TRBJ1-2
clone size: NA
D gene: TRBD1
V gene: TRBV29-1
CDR3 protein: CSAEQGSAYTF
CDR3 DNA: TGCAGCGCAGAACAGGGGTCGGCCTACACCTTC

J gene: TRBJ2-3
clone size: NA
D gene: NA
V gene: TRBV12-3/TRBV12-4
CDR3 protein: CASSLRGTDTQYF
CDR3 DNA: TGTGCCAGCAGTCTCAGGGGTACAGATACGCAGTATTTT